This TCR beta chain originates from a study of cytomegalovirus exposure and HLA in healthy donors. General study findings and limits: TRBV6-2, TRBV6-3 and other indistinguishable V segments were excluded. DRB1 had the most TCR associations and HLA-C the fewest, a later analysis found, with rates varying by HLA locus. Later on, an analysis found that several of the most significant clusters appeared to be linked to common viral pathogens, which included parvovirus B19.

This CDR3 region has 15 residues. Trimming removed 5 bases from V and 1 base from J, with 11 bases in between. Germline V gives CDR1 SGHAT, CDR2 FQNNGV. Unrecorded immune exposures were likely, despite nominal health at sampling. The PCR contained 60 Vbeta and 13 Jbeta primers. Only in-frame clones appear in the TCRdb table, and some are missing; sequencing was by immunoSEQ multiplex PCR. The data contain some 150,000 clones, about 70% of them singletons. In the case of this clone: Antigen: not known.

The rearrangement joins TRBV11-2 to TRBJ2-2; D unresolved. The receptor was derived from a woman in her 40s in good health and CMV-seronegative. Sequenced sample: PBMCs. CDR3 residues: CASSHRSLNTGELFF. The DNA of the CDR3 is TGTGCCAGCAGCCATAGAAGTCTGAACACCGGGGAGCTGTTTTTT.